This entry lists 17 T cell receptor beta chains sequenced from one sample in a study of T cell repertoires in cytomegalovirus infection. Using its own MiXCR run on the reads, TCRdb lists one record per CDR3 protein. The table records 150,000 to 200,000 distinct CDR3 sequences, around 20% of them present only once. Input material: PBMCs. All receptors come from a human donor in good health (CMV status not recorded). Some clones in this sample may be carry-over from other donors' samples.

The rearrangement links TRBV5-6 to TRBJ1-1; possible D gene TRBD1, 6 bases. V shed 4 bases and J shed 1 base, with 8 bases lying between them. The CDR3 runs 13 residues. The germline V gene encodes CDR1 SGHDT and CDR2 YYEEEE. The chain's CDR3 is CASSGDTNTEAFF. CDR3 nucleotides: TGTGCCAGCAGCGGGGACACGAACACTGAAGCTTTCTTT.

In this sample, this clonotype turned up many times. The V and J genes are TRBV12-3 or TRBV12-4 and TRBJ1-2; possibly TRBD1 for D (5 bases). The V gene lost 3 bases and the J gene lost 4 bases, with 9 bases spanning the gap. This CDR3 has 13 residues. DNA for the CDR3: TGTGCCAGCAGTTTGCGGCAGGGCTATGGCTACACCTTC. Protein sequence: CASSLRQGYGYTF.

In DNA, the CDR3 is TGTGCCAGCAGCTTAGGACAGGGCCTCGAGCAGTACTTC. The encoded protein is CASSLGQGLEQYF. This chain uses TRBV11-3 with TRBJ2-7; 7 positions match TRBD1. The CDR3 is 13 residues long. The germline V gene encodes CDR1 SGHNT and CDR2 YENEEA. The V segment lost 1 base and the J segment 6 bases; nucleotides outside the gene matches: 3.

The J gene is TRBJ1-1, the V gene TRBV28; D gene ambiguous. Trimming removed 0 bases at V and 4 bases at J, with 12 bases between. There are 15 residues in the CDR3. Germline CDR1 and CDR2: MDHEN and SYDVKM. CDR3 region: CASSLWAGSITEAFF. CDR3 nucleotide sequence: TGTGCCAGCAGTTTATGGGCAGGCTCGATCACTGAAGCTTTCTTT.

In regard to this clonotype: Just one base apart from a much larger clone, this may be a read error. The chain is built from TRBV7-2 and TRBJ1-1; no definite D call. This CDR3 is 12 amino acids long. CDR1 is SGHTA and CDR2 is FQGNSA in the germline V gene. The CDR3, as DNA: TGTGCCAGCAGCTTGCTTGACACTGATGCTTTCTTT. Its protein product is CASSLLDTDAFF.

V usage is TRBV7-9 and J usage is TRBJ2-1; 8 bases align to TRBD1. Per germline, CDR1 SEHNR and CDR2 FQNEAQ (reference sequence). Trimming at V came to 5 bases and at J to 3 bases, leaving 9 bases not matched to a gene. The CDR3 has 16 amino acids. The CDR3 sequence is CASSVTDREVYNEQFF. CDR3 DNA sequence: TGTGCCAGCAGCGTTACGGACAGGGAGGTCTACAATGAGCAGTTCTTC.

This clonotype was recorded at least ten times. The chain uses TRBV29-1 and TRBJ2-7, with D possibly TRBD1 on 5 matching bases. Germline V lookup: CDR1 SQVTM, CDR2 ANQGSEA. Trimming stripped 5 bases from V and 4 bases from J, with 12 bases between. This CDR3 has 12 amino acids. CDR3 loop: CSVLQEKYEQYF. As DNA, the CDR3 is TGCAGCGTTCTACAGGAAAAATACGAGCAGTACTTC.

In its sample, this clonotype was seen a few times. The chain carries TRBV28 and TRBJ2-1, with D perhaps TRBD1 (6 bases). V lost 4 bases and J 7 bases, leaving 23 bases between the germline ends. Per the germline V gene, CDR1 is MDHEN and CDR2 is SYDVKM. This CDR3 region has 17 residues. The CDR3 reads CASSSRDNGPQVNEQFF. The CDR3 DNA follows: TGTGCCAGCAGTTCCCGGGACAACGGACCCCAAGTTAATGAGCAGTTCTTC.

DNA for the CDR3: TGCGCCAGCAGCTTGGAGGGGGGAGACTACAATGAGCAGTTCTTC. Its protein product is CASSLEGGDYNEQFF. The chain recombines TRBV5-1 with TRBJ2-1, with D perhaps assigned TRBD1 or TRBD2 (6 bases each). Trimming removed 0 bases at V and 3 bases at J, with 10 bases between. Germline CDR1 is SGHRS and CDR2 is YFSETQ. This CDR3 region has 15 residues.

The V gene is TRBV24-1, the J gene TRBJ2-1, with TRBD2 matching 10 bases. With 4 bases clipped from V and 4 bases from J, the junction kept 6 bases outside the gene matches. The length of the CDR3 is 16 residues. The V gene's germline CDR1 is KGHDR and CDR2 SFDVKD. CDR3 nucleotides: TGTGCCACCAGTGACCCCGGACTAGCGGCGTACAATGAGCAGTTCTTC. Translation: CATSDPGLAAYNEQFF.

This clonotype was observed at least ten times. The J gene is TRBJ2-2, the V gene TRBV7-2; 15 nucleotides match TRBD2. CDR1 and CDR2 (germline): SGHTA, FQGNSA. This CDR3 region has 22 residues. The ends lost 3 bases at V and 0 bases at J; junction bases unmatched: 14. In DNA form, the CDR3 reads TGTGCCAGCAGCTTTCCTATAGGGTCCTGGACTAGCGGGAGGGCGAACACCGGGGAGCTGTTTTTT. Translating gives CASSFPIGSWTSGRANTGELFF.

This clonotype was seen more than once but under ten times. This rearrangement joins TRBV7-2 to TRBJ1-2, with D possibly TRBD1 on 6 matching bases. This CDR3 has 15 residues. Germline CDR1 is SGHTA and CDR2 is FQGNSA. Trimming removed 5 bases at V and 8 bases at J, with 21 bases between. CDR3 amino acids: CASSPFDGGAGGYTF. In DNA form, the CDR3 reads TGTGCCAGCAGCCCTTTCGATGGGGGGGCGGGAGGCTACACCTTC.

To note about this clonotype: The junction and the germline gene differ at one end; a read error may be behind it. The CDR3 sequence is CAISLGVGTRSDTQYF. Here the CDR3 DNA reads TGTGCCATCAGCTTAGGAGTCGGGACTCGGTCAGATACGCAGTATTTT. V gene TRBV7-2 combines with J gene TRBJ2-3; D possibly corresponds to TRBD2 (6 bases). This CDR3 contains 16 residues. The germline gives CDR1 SGHTA, CDR2 FQGNSA. Full variable domain (remainder filled in from reference TRBV7-2 and TRBJ2-3): GAGVSQSPSNKVTEKGKDVELRCDPISGHTALYWYRQSLGQGLEFLIYFQGNSAPDKSGLPSDRFSAERTGGSVSTLTIQRTQQEDSAVYLCAISLGVGTRSDTQYFGPGTRLTVL.

This clonotype was recorded many times. The chain carries TRBV6-5 and TRBJ2-5, with D possibly being TRBD2 (6 bases). This CDR3 has 17 residues. The V gene's germline CDR1 is MNHEY and CDR2 SVGAGI. V was cut by 0 bases and J by 2 bases, with 16 bases left in between. The DNA of the CDR3 is TGTGCCAGCAGTTACTCGTTACGACTAGGGGCGCAAGAGACCCAGTACTTC. Residues: CASSYSLRLGAQETQYF.

This clonotype occurred many times. The chain joins TRBV7-9 to TRBJ1-2; D perhaps matches TRBD1 (5 bases). Deletions cut 5 bases from V and 8 bases from J, with 9 bases between. The CDR3 spans 11 residues. In germline, CDR1 is SEHNR, CDR2 FQNEAQ (reference sequence). DNA for the CDR3: TGTGCCAGCAGCCAAAAGGGGGGCTACACCTTC. Its protein is CASSQKGGYTF.

This clonotype was detected a few times. The chain combines TRBV29-1 with TRBJ2-5; D might be TRBD1 (8 bases). Between the trimmed V and J ends, which lost 7 bases and 5 bases, there was a span of 20 bases. The germline gives CDR1 SQVTM, CDR2 ANQGSEA. This CDR3 is 14 amino acids long. The CDR3 DNA reads TGCAGCGAGCGTCCCACAGGGGGAGGGGAGACCCAGTACTTC. Translating gives CSERPTGGGETQYF.

The chain employs TRBV19 and TRBJ2-1; TRBD2 agrees at 11 bases. Germline V gene lookup returns CDR1 LNHDA and CDR2 SQIVND (reference sequence). The CDR3 consists of 16 residues. Trimming at V came to 4 bases and at J to 5 bases, leaving 7 bases not matched to a gene. CDR3 bases: TGTGCCAGTAGTAGCCGACTAGCGGGGTTCGACAATGAGCAGTTCTTC. Its protein product is CASSSRLAGFDNEQFF. The full variable domain, with the rest looked up from reference TRBV19 and TRBJ2-1, is DGGITQSPKYLFRKEGQNVTLSCEQNLNHDAMYWYRQDPGQGLRLIYYSQIVNDFQKGDIAEGYSVSREKKESFPLTVTSAQKNPTAFYLCASSSRLAGFDNEQFFGPGTRLTVL.